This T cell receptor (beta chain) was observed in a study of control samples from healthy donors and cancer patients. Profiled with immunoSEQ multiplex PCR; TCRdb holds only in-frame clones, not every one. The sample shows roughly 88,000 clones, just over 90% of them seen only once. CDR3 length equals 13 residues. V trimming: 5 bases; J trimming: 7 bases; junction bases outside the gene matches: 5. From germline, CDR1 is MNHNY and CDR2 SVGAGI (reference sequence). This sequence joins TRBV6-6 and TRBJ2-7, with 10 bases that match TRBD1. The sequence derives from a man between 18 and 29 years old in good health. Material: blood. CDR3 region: CASSPQGQGEQYF. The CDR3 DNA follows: TGTGCCAGCAGTCCCCAGGGACAGGGGGAGCAGTACTTC.